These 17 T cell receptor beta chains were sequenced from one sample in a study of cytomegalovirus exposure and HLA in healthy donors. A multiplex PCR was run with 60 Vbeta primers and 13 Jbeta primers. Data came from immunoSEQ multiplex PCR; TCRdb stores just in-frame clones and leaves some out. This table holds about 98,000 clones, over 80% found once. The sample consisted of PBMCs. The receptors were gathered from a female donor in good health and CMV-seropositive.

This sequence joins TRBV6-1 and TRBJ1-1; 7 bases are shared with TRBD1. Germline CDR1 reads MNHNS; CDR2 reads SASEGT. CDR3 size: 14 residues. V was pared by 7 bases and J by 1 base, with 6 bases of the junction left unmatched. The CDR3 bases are TGTGCCAGCATCCTACAGGGGAGGAACACTGAAGCTTTCTTT. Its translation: CASILQGRNTEAFF.

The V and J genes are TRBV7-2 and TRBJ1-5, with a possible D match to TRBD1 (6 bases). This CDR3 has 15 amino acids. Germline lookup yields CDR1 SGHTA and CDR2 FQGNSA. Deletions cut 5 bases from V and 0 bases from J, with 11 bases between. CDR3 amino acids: CASSPGQSSNQPQHF. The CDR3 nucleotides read TGTGCCAGCAGCCCTGGACAGAGTAGCAATCAGCCCCAGCATTTT.

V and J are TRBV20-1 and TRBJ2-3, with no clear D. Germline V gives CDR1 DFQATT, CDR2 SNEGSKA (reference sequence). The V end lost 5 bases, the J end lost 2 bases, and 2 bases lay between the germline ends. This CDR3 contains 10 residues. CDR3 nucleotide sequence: TGCAGTGCTTACACAGATACGCAGTATTTT. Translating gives CSAYTDTQYF.

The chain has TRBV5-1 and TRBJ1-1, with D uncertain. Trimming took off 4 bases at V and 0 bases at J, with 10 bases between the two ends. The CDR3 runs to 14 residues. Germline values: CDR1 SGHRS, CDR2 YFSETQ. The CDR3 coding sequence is TGCGCCAGCAGCGCAGACATAGTGAACACTGAAGCTTTCTTT. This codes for CASSADIVNTEAFF.

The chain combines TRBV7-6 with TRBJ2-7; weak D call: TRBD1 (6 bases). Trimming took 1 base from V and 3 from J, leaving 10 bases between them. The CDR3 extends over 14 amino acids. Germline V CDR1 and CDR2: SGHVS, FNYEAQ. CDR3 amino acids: CASSLEGGHYEQYF. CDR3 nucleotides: TGTGCCAGCAGCTTAGAAGGGGGACACTACGAGCAGTACTTC. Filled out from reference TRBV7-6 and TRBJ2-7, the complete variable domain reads GAGVSQSPRYKVTKRGQDVALRCDPISGHVSLYWYRQALGQGPEFLTYFNYEAQQDKSGLPNDRFSAERPEGSISTLTIQRTEQRDSAMYRCASSLEGGHYEQYFGPGTRLTVT.

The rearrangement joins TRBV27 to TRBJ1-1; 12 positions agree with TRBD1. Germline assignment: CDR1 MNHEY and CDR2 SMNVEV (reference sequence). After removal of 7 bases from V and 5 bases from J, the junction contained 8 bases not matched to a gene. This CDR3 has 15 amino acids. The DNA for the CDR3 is TGTGCCAGCAACCCGGGGACAGGGGGCTGGACTGAAGCTTTCTTT. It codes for CASNPGTGGWTEAFF.

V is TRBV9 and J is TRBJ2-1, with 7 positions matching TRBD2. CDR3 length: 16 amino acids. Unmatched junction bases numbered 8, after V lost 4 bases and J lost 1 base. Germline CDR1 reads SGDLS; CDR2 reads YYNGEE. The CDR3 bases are TGTGCCAGCAGCCCCGGACTAGACCCATCCTACAATGAGCAGTTCTTC. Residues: CASSPGLDPSYNEQFF.

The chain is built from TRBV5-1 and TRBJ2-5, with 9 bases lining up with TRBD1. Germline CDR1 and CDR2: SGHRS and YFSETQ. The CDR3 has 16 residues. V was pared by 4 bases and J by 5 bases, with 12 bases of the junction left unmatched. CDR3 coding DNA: TGCGCCAGCAGCCCGAGGGGACAGGGAGATGGGGAGACCCAGTACTTC. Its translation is CASSPRGQGDGETQYF.

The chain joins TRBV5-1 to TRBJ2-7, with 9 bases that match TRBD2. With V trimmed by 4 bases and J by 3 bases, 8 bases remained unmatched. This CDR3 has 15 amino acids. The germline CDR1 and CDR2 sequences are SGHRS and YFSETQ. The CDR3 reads CASSPNLAGFYEQYF. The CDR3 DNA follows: TGCGCCAGCAGCCCGAACCTAGCGGGATTCTACGAGCAGTACTTC.

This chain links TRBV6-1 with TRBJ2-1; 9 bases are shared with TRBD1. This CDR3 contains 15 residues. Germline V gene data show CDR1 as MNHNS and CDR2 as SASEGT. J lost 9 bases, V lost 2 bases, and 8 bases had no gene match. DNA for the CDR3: TGTGCCAGCAGTGAACTGGGACAGGGCTTCCGTGAGCAGTTCTTC. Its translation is CASSELGQGFREQFF.

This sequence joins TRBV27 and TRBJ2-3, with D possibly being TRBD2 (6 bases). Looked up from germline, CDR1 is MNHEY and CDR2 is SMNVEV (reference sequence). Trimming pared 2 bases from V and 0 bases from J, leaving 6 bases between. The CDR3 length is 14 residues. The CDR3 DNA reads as TGTGCCAGCAGTTTAGCGGGAAGCACAGATACGCAGTATTTT. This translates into CASSLAGSTDTQYF.

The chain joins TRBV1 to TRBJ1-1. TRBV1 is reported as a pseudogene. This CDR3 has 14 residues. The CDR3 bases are TGCACCAGCAGCCAAGATCTAGAGAACACTGAAGCTTTCTTT. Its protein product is CTSSQDLENTEAFF.

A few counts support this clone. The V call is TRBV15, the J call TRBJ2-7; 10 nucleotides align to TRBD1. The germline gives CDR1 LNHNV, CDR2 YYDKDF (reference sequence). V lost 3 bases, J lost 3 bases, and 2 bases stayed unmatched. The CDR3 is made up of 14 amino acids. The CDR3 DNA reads TGTGCCACCAGCAGCCGGGACAGGGGCTACGAGCAGTACTTC. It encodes CATSSRDRGYEQYF.

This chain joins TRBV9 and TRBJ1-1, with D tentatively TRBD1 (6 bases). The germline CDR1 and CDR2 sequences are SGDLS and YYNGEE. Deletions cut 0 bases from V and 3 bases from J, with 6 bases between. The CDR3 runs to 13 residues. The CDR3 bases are TGTGCCAGCAGCGTAGCAGGGGACACTGAAGCTTTCTTT. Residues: CASSVAGDTEAFF. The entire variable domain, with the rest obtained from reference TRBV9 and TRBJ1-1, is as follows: DSGVTQTPKHLITATGQRVTLRCSPRSGDLSVYWYQQSLDQGLQFLIQYYNGEERAKGNILERFSAQQFPDLHSELNLSSLELGDSALYFCASSVAGDTEAFFGQGTRLTVV.

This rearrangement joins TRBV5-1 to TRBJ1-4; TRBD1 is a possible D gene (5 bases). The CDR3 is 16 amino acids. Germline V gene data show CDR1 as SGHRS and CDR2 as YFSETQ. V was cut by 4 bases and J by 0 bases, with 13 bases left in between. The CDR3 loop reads CASSKEPGATNEKLFF. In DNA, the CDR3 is TGCGCCAGCAGCAAAGAACCGGGGGCAACTAATGAAAAACTGTTTTTT.

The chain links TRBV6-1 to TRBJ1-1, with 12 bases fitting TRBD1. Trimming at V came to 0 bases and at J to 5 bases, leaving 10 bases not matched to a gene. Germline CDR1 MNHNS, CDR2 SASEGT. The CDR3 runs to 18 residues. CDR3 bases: TGTGCCAGCAGTGAAGCCAGTGGGGGGGACAGGGGGCGTACTGAAGCTTTCTTT. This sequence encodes CASSEASGGDRGRTEAFF.

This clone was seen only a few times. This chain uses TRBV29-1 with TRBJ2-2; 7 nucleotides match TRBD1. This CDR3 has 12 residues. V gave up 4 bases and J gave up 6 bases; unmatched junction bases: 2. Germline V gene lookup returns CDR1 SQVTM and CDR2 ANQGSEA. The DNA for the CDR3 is TGCAGCGTTGGGGACAGACCCGGGGAGCTGTTTTTT. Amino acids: CSVGDRPGELFF.